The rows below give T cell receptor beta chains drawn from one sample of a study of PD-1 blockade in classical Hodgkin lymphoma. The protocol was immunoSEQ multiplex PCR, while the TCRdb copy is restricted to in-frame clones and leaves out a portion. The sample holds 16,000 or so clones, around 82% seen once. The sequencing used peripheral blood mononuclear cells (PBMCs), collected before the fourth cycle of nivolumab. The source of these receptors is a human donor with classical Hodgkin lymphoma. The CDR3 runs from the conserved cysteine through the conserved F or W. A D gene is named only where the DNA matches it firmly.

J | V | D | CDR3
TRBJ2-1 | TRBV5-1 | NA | CASSEGGLDEQFF
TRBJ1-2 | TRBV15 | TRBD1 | CATSLGQGIDYGYTF
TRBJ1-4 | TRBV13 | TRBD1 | CASSVYRGKLFF
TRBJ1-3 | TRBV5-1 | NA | CASSLGTSRNTIYF
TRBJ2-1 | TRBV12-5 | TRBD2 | CASGPGLAGAYNEQFF
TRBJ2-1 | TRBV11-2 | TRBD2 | CASSLFGTSGGAGSEQFF
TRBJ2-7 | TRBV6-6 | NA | CASRETGKTYEQYF
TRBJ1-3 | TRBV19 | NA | CASSDEGGGNTIYF
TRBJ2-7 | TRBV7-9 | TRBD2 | CASSWTGTSGGRGEQYF
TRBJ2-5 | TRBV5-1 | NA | CASSPFFAETQYF
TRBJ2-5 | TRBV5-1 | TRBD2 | CASSAGAGGASTETQYF
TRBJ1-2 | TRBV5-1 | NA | CASSFGLTNYGYTF
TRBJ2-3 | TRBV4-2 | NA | CASSQGSTADTQYF
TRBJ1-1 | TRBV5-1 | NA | CASSSGGVEAFF
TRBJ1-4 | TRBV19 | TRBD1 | CASSLRQGVFF
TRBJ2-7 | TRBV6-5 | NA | CASSYSRTTSTYEQYF
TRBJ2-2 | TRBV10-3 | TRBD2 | CAIRRTSGGPTTGELFF
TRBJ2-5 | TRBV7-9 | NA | CASSSSGRETQYF
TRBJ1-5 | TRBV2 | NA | CASSVSGSNQPQHF
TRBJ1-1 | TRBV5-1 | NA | CASSHQPGPEVWAFF
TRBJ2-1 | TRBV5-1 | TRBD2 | CASSLGSGGPANEQFF
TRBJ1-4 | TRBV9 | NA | CASSRGSGKLFF
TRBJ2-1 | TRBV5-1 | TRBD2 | CASSSGLAGLDEQFF
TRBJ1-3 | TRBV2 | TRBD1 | CASRQTLGDSSGNTIYF
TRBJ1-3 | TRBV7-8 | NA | CASSFGTPGLTGNTIYF
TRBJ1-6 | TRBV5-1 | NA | CASSLAGQGQSPLHF
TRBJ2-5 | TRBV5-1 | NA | CASSFSGGETQYF